This TCR beta chain was captured in a study of control samples from healthy donors and cancer patients. Germline V CDR1 and CDR2: MNHEY, SVGAGI. CDR3 size: 16 residues. The germline V and J ends were trimmed by 0 bases and 7 bases, with 15 bases remaining between them. The assay was immunoSEQ multiplex PCR, and TCRdb's table has in-frame clones only and misses some. The sample has some 150,000 clones; 89% are singletons. The V gene is TRBV6-5, the J gene TRBJ2-2; tentatively, D is TRBD1 (6 bases). The sample consisted of blood. The sequence was obtained from a young man in good health. CDR3 coding DNA: TGTGCCAGCAGTTACTCGATGGGGGCTAGTTACGGGGAGCTGTTTTTT. Translated, it gives CASSYSMGASYGELFF.